These T cell receptor beta chains were read from a single sample in a study of blood T cell repertoires in COVID-19. Clones were sequenced by immunoSEQ multiplex PCR, and TCRdb holds only the in-frame ones, with some missing. The sample holds 130,000 or so clones; roughly three quarters are singletons and the top ten take around 18%. The sequencing input was peripheral blood. The source of these receptors is an elderly man with acute or convalescent COVID-19. CDR3s include the opening cysteine and the closing phenylalanine or tryptophan. D genes are given only for firm matches. Clone size is stated in some rows and not others, as once, few, many or a class when expanded.

j_gene	abundance	v_gene	d_gene	CDR3nt	CDR3aa
TRBJ2-2	NA	TRBV6-5	NA	TGTGCCAGCAGGGAGACAGATTTGAACACCGGGGAGCTGTTTTTT	CASRETDLNTGELFF
TRBJ2-5	NA	TRBV5-1	NA	TGCGCCAGCAGCTTGGATATGTCAGGAGAGACCCAGTACTTC	CASSLDMSGETQYF
TRBJ1-6	once	TRBV3-1/TRBV3-2	TRBD1	TGTGCCAGCAGCCAGACAGGGGCCTTGTCACCCCTCCACTTT	CASSQTGALSPLHF
TRBJ2-1	NA	TRBV4-1	TRBD1	TGCGCCAGCAGCCCGAGGACAGGGGCGGGCAATGAGCAGTTCTTC	CASSPRTGAGNEQFF
TRBJ2-7	NA	TRBV10-3	NA	TGTGCCATCAGTGAGACATCCTTGGCCGAGCAGTACTTC	CAISETSLAEQYF
TRBJ2-7	NA	TRBV3-1/TRBV3-2	NA	TGTGCCAGCAGCCGAGGGGGGGTCTCTATGGAGGAGCAGTACTTC	CASSRGGVSMEEQYF
TRBJ1-3	NA	TRBV5-5	TRBD1	TGTGCCAGCAGCTTAGGGGCCCGGGACAGGGGTAAATCTGGAAACACCATATATTTT	CASSLGARDRGKSGNTIYF
TRBJ1-1	NA	TRBV7-9	NA	TGTGCCAGCAGCTTAATGGGGGGTCGGTACACTGAAGCTTTCTTT	CASSLMGGRYTEAFF
TRBJ2-5	NA	TRBV11-3	NA	TGTGCCAGCAGCATGGGGGGGCGCGCAGTCGAAGAGACCCAGTACTTC	CASSMGGRAVEETQYF
TRBJ1-1	NA	TRBV5-4	TRBD1	TGTGCCAGCAGCGCCGACAGGGGGGCCGCAAACACTGAAGCTTTCTTT	CASSADRGAANTEAFF
TRBJ2-7	NA	TRBV2	TRBD1	TGTGCCAGCAGGGTTAGGACAGGGCTCTCCTACGAGCAGTACTTC	CASRVRTGLSYEQYF
TRBJ2-2	NA	TRBV7-7	NA	TGTGCCAGATATATGGGCCCGAACACCGGGGAGCTGTTTTTT	CARYMGPNTGELFF
TRBJ1-5	few	TRBV6-5	NA	TGTGCCAGCAATCAATGGGCAGGGAGCAATCAGCCCCAGCATTTT	CASNQWAGSNQPQHF
TRBJ1-6	NA	TRBV12-5	TRBD1	TGTGCTAGTGCCTTGACGCTGGGTGACAGGGCAAATTCACCCCTCCACTTT	CASALTLGDRANSPLHF
TRBJ2-7	NA	TRBV2	NA	TGTGCCAGCAGGGAGACAGAATTTAACGAGCAGTACTTC	CASRETEFNEQYF
TRBJ1-1	NA	TRBV11-2	NA	TGTGCCAGCAGCTTAGATTCCATGGGGAGTTATAAACCTGAAGCTTTCTTT	CASSLDSMGSYKPEAFF
TRBJ1-2	NA	TRBV29-1	NA	TGCAGCGTCCCACTGGGGAGCTATGGCTACACCTTC	CSVPLGSYGYTF
TRBJ2-7	NA	TRBV6-1	NA	TGTGCCAGCAGTGAAGCGCGGGTAGGACGGAGCTACGAGCAGTACTTC	CASSEARVGRSYEQYF
TRBJ1-5	NA	TRBV28	NA	TGTGCCAGCTCAAGGACAAGATTAACGAATCAGCCCCAGCATTTT	CASSRTRLTNQPQHF
TRBJ2-2	NA	TRBV28	TRBD2	TGTGCCTCCTTCGCGGGGACTAGCGTCACCGGGGAGCTGTTTTTT	CASFAGTSVTGELFF
TRBJ2-1	NA	TRBV6-5	NA	TGTGCCAGCACCAACGAAAGGAGCTCCTACAATGAGCAGTTCTTC	CASTNERSSYNEQFF
TRBJ2-3	NA	TRBV10-3	NA	TGTGCCATCAGTGAGGCGGGACTCAGCACAGATACGCAGTATTTT	CAISEAGLSTDTQYF
TRBJ2-3	NA	TRBV20-1	NA	TGCAGTGCTAGTCCGGCAGATAGCTGGTTGAACACAGATACGCAGTATTTT	CSASPADSWLNTDTQYF
TRBJ1-5	NA	TRBV2	NA	TGTGCCAGCAGACAGGGCCATAGCAATCAGCCCCAGCATTTT	CASRQGHSNQPQHF
TRBJ2-5	few	TRBV7-6	NA	TGTGCCAGCAGCCCTTCGGTTAGGGGCAAAGAGACCCAGTACTTC	CASSPSVRGKETQYF
TRBJ2-5	few	TRBV28	TRBD2	TGTGCCAGCAGTCCCGGACTAGCGGGGGGTACGCGAGAGACCCAGTACTTC	CASSPGLAGGTRETQYF
TRBJ2-1	NA	TRBV28	TRBD1	TGTGCCAGCAGAACGGGACAGGGGATTGATGAGCAGTTCTTC	CASRTGQGIDEQFF
TRBJ2-2	few	TRBV7-8	NA	TGTGCCAGCAGCGGAGGGACTTTCGCGAACACCGGGGAGCTGTTTTTT	CASSGGTFANTGELFF
TRBJ2-7	NA	TRBV6-1	NA	TGTGCCAGCAGTGAAGGTCCCTCCTCCTACGAGCAGTACTTC	CASSEGPSSYEQYF
TRBJ2-5	NA	TRBV29-1	TRBD2	TGCAGCGTTGTAGGCGAGACTAGCGGGGGGTTAAAGACCCAGTACTTC	CSVVGETSGGLKTQYF
TRBJ1-6	many	TRBV7-2	NA	TGTGCCAGCAGCTCACAAGACAGAATGGGGTCACCCCTCCACTTT	CASSSQDRMGSPLHF
TRBJ2-6	NA	TRBV9	TRBD2	TGTGCCAGCAGCCCACGGACTAGCGGGCTGGATCTAAGGGCCAACGTCCTGACTTTC	CASSPRTSGLDLRANVLTF
TRBJ2-2	NA	TRBV6-4	TRBD1	TGTGCCAGCAGCGTGGACAGGGGGACCGGGGAGCTGTTTTTT	CASSVDRGTGELFF
TRBJ2-5	NA	TRBV27	TRBD2	TGTGCCAGCAGTTTTGGTAGCGGGCGTTCCGAGACCCAGTACTTC	CASSFGSGRSETQYF
TRBJ2-7	NA	TRBV3-1/TRBV3-2	NA	TGTGCCAGCAGCCAATACTACGAGCAGTACTTC	CASSQYYEQYF
TRBJ1-1	NA	TRBV2	TRBD1	TGTGCCAGCGGATTTAAACAGGGGACTGAAGCTTTCTTT	CASGFKQGTEAFF
TRBJ2-5	NA	TRBV4-2	TRBD2	TGTGCCAGCAGCCAAGCTTCCTGGGGCGGGGGTCAAGAGACCCAGTACTTC	CASSQASWGGGQETQYF
TRBJ2-5	NA	TRBV18	NA	TGTGCCAGCTCACCACTCAGGGTAGGGGAGACCCAGTACTTC	CASSPLRVGETQYF
TRBJ2-1	NA	TRBV15	NA	TGTGCCACCAGCAGAGATCGGGGGGCATACAATGAGCAGTTCTTC	CATSRDRGAYNEQFF
TRBJ1-6	NA	TRBV7-2	NA	TGTGCCAGCAGCTTAGATCTTAGAACCAATTCACCCCTCCACTTT	CASSLDLRTNSPLHF
TRBJ1-5	NA	TRBV5-6	TRBD1	TGTGCCAGCAGCAAGGGACAGGTAGTACAGCCCCAGCATTTT	CASSKGQVVQPQHF
TRBJ2-5	NA	TRBV6-5	NA	TGTGCCAGCAGTTCGTCCGAGACAAAAGGAGAGACCCAGTACTTC	CASSSSETKGETQYF
TRBJ2-5	NA	TRBV4-2	NA	TGTGCCAGCAGCCGATCGGACTCGGCCCCTCCAGAGACCCAGTACTTC	CASSRSDSAPPETQYF
TRBJ1-2	NA	TRBV6-6	NA	TGTGCCAGCAGTTACGTCAGGGGCCATTTGAACTATGGCTACACCTTC	CASSYVRGHLNYGYTF